Sequencing of this TCR beta chain was carried out in a study of PD-1 blockade in mismatch repair-deficient tumors. Study details: All were previously treated, progressing patients with about a dozen mismatch repair-deficient cancer types.

Findings and caveats of the study: Rapid post-treatment expansion, then contraction, generally preceding radiologic response, marked tumor-resident clones.

Sequencing was performed with immunoSEQ multiplex PCR; in TCRdb, only in-frame clones are kept and a portion is missing. The sample lists around 100,000 clones, over 60% occurring once. A remark on this clone: The antigen remains undetermined.

V was clipped by 7 bases and J by 4 bases; unmatched bases: 7. This CDR3 has 15 amino acids. Germline CDR1 is LNHDA and CDR2 is SQIVND (reference sequence). This specimen consisted of peripheral blood, obtained approximately 14 months after starting pembrolizumab. This receptor was identified in an adult with mismatch repair-deficient cancer. J is TRBJ2-5 and V is TRBV19, with 12 bases identical to TRBD2. The DNA for the CDR3 is TGTGCCAGTACCTCGACTAGCGGGAGCGGAGAGACCCAGTACTTC. Its protein is CASTSTSGSGETQYF.